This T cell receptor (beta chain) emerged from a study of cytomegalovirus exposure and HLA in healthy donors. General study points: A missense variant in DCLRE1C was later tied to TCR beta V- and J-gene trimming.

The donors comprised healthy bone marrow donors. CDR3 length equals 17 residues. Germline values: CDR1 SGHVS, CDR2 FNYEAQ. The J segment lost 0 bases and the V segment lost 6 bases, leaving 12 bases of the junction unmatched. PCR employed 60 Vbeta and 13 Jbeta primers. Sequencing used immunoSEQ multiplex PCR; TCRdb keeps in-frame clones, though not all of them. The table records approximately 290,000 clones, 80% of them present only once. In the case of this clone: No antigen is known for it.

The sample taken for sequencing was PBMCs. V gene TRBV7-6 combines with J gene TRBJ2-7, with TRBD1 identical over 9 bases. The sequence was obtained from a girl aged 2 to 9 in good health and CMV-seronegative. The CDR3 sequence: CASRAGGTGKSSYEQYF. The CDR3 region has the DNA TGTGCCAGCAGAGCTGGGGGGACAGGGAAGAGCTCCTACGAGCAGTACTTC.